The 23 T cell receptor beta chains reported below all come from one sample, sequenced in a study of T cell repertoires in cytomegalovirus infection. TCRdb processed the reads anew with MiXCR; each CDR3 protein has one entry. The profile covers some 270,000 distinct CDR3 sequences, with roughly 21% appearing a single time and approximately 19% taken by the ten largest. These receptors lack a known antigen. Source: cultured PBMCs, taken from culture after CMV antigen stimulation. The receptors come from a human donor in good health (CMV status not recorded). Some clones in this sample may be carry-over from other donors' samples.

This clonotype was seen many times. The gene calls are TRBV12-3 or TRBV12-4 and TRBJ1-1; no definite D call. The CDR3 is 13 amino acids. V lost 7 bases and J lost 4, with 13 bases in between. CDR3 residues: CASTRRVATEAFF. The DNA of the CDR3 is TGTGCCAGCACCCGGCGGGTGGCCACTGAAGCTTTCTTT.

The CDR3 reads CASSRDVQPQHF. The CDR3 coding sequence is TGTGCCAGCAGTCGGGACGTTCAGCCCCAGCATTTT. This chain links TRBV12-3 or TRBV12-4 with TRBJ1-5, with D possibly matching TRBD1 (5 bases). This CDR3 has 12 residues. V dropped 5 bases and J dropped 6 bases, with 8 bases sitting between them.

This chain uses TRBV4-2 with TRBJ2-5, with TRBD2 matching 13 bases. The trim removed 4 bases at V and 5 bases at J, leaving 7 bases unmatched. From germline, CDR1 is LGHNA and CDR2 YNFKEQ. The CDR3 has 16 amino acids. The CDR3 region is CASSLVGLAGDETQYF. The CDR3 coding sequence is TGTGCCAGCAGCCTCGTCGGACTAGCGGGAGATGAGACCCAGTACTTC.

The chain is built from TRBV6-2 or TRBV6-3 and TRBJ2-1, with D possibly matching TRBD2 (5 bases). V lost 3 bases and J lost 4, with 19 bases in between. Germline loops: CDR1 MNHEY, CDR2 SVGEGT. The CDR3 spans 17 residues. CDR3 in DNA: TGTGCCAGCAGTTATCTGAGGACGGGGTCTGTGTACAATGAGCAGTTCTTC. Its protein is CASSYLRTGSVYNEQFF.

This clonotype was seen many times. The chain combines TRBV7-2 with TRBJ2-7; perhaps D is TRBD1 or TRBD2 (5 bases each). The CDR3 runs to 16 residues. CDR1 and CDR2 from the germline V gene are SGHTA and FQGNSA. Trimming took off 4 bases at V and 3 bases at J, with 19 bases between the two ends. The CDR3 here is CASSYEPLGVSYEQYF. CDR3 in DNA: TGTGCCAGCAGCTACGAGCCCTTGGGGGTAAGCTACGAGCAGTACTTC.

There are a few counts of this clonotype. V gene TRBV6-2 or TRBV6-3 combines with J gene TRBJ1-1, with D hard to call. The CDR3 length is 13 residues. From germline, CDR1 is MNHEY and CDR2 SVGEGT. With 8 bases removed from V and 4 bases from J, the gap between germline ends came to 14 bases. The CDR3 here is CASSATWGTEAFF. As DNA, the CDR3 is TGTGCCAGCTCCGCCACCTGGGGCACTGAAGCTTTCTTT.

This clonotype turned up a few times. For the CDR3, the DNA is TGTGCCAGCAGTAACGGGTACGAGCAGTACGTC. It translates to CASSNGYEQYV. V usage is TRBV6-2 or TRBV6-3 and J usage is TRBJ2-7; D call uncertain. Germline V CDR1 and CDR2: MNHEY, SVGEGT. This CDR3 is built from 11 residues. V was cut by 5 bases and J by 4 bases, with 6 bases left in between.

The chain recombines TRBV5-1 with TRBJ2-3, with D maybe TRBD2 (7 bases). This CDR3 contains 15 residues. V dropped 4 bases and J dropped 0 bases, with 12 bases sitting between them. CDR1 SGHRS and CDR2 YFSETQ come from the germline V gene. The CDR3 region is CASSREDSSTDTQYF. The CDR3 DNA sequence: TGCGCCAGCAGCCGGGAGGACAGCAGCACAGATACGCAGTATTTT.

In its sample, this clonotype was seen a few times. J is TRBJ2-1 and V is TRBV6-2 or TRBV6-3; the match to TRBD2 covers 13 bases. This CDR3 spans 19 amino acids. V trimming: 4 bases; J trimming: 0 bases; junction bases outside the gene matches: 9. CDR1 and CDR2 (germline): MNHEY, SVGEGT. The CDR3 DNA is TGTGCCAGCAGTTCGTTGGGACTAGCGGGGCGCAGCTCCTACAATGAGCAGTTCTTC. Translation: CASSSLGLAGRSSYNEQFF.

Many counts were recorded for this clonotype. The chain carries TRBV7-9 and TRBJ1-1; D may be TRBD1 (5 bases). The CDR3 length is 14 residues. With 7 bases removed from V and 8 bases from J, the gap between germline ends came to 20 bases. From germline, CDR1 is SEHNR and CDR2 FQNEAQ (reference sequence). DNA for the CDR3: TGTGCCAGCACTTCCCCGGGGGTTATGGACGAAGCTTTCTTT. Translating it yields CASTSPGVMDEAFF.

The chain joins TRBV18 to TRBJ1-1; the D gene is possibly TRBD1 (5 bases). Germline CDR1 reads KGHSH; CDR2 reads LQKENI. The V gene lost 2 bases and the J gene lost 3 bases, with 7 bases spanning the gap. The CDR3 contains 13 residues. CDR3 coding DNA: TGTGCCAGCTCACCATTACAGGACACTGAAGCTTTCTTT. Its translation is CASSPLQDTEAFF.

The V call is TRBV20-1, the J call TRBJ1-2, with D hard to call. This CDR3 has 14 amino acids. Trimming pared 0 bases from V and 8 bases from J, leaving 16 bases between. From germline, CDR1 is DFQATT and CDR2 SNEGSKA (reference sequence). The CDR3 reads CSAREPGSMGGYTF. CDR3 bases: TGCAGTGCTAGAGAACCCGGATCCATGGGAGGCTACACCTTC.

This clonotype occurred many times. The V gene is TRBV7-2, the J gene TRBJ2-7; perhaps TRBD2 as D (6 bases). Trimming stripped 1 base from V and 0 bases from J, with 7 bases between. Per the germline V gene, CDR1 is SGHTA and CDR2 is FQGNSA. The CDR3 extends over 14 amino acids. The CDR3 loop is CASSLETSSYEQYV. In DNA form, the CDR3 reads TGTGCCAGCAGCTTAGAGACTAGCTCCTACGAGCAGTACGTC.

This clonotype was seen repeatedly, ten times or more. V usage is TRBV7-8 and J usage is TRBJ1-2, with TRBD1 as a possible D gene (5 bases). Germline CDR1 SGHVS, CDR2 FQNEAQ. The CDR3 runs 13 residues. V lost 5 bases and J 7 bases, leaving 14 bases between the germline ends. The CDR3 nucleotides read TGTGCCAGCAGCCCGCAGGGTTTTGGTGGCTACACCTTC. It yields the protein CASSPQGFGGYTF. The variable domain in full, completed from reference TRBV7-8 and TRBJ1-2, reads GAGVSQSPRYKVAKRGQDVALRCDPISGHVSLFWYQQALGQGPEFLTYFQNEAQLDKSGLPSDRFFAERPEGSVSTLKIQRTQQEDSAVYLCASSPQGFGGYTFGSGTRLTVV.

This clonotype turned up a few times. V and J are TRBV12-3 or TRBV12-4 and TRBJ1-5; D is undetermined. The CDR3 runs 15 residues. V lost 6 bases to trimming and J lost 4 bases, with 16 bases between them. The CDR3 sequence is CASSQSVRANQPQHF. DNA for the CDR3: TGTGCCAGCAGCCAATCCGTACGGGCAAATCAGCCCCAGCATTTT.

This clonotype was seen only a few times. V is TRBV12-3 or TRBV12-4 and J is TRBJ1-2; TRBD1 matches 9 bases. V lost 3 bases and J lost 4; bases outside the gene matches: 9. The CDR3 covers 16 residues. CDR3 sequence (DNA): TGTGCCAGCAGTTTCCCCCGGGGACAGGGAAGCTATGGCTACACCTTC. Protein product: CASSFPRGQGSYGYTF.

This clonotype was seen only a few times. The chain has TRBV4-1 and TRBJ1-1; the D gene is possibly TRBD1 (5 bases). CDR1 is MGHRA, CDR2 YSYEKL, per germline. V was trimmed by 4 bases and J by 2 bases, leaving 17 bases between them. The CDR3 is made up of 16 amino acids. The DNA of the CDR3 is TGCGCCAGCAGCCCCGGGCCCGGGACGGTAAACACTGAAGCTTTCTTT. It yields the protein CASSPGPGTVNTEAFF.

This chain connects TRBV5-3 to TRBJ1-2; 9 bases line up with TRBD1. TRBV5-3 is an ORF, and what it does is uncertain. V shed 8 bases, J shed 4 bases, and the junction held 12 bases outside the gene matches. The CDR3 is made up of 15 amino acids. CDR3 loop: CASSPRDRAGYGYTF. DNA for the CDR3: TGTGCCAGCAGCCCGCGGGACAGGGCGGGCTATGGCTACACCTTC.

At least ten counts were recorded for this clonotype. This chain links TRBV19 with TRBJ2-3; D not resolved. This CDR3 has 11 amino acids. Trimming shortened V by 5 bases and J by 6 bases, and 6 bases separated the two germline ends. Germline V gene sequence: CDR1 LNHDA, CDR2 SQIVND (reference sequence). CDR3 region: CASSRTDTQYF. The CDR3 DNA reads TGTGCCAGTAGTCGTACTGATACGCAGTATTTT.

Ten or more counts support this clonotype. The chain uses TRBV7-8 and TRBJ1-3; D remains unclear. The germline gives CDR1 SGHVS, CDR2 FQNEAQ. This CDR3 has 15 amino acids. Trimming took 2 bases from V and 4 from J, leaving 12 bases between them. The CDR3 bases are TGTGCCAGCAGCTTACCCTGGGAGGCCGGAAACACCATATATTTT. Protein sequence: CASSLPWEAGNTIYF.

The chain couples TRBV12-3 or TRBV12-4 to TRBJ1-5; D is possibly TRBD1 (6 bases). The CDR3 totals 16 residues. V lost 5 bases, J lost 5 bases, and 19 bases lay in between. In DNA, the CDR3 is TGTGCCAGCAGTCCTAACAGGGTTAGTGCGTATCAGCCCCAGCATTTT. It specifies CASSPNRVSAYQPQHF.

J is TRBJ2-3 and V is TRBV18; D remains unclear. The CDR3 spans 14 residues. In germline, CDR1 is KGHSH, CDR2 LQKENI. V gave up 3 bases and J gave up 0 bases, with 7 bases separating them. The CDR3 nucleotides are TGTGCCAGCTCACCTGTTCCTAGCACAGATACGCAGTATTTT. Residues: CASSPVPSTDTQYF.

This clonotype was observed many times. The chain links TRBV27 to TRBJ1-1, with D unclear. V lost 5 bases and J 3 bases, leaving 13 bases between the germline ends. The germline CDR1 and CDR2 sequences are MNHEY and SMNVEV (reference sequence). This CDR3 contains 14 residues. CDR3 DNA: TGTGCCAGCAGTAAGGTCAGGTCCTACACTGAAGCTTTCTTT. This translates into CASSKVRSYTEAFF.